This T cell receptor (beta chain) derives from a study of T-cell reconstitution after alpha-beta-depleted transplantation in children (dated by TCRdb to the mid-2010s). Some background on the complete study: Using TCR repertoire profiling, the study quantitatively followed how T-cell immune reconstitution unfolded in children after TCRalphabeta/CD19-depleted allogeneic hematopoietic cell transplantation. The investigation overall reported the following: The apparently early recovery of alphabetaT-cell counts about two months after transplant reportedly depended on only several hundred rapidly expanded clones that came from non-depleted graft cells. In some patients, high TCRbeta diversity at day 60 was attributed to recipient T cells and intrathymic progenitors that had survived conditioning. Over the following months the frequencies of hyperexpanded clones went down, and after one year T-cell counts and TCRbeta diversity were mostly credited to newly produced T cells.

The treatment or condition label on this specimen signifies: allogeneic hematopoietic cell transplantation with graft depleted of TCRalphabeta T cells and CD19 B cells. The transplant recipients were children given TCRalphabeta/CD19-depleted allogeneic hematopoietic cell grafts. Libraries were prepared through PCR. The sample was run on an Illumina HiSeq 2500. Molecular barcoding was employed in the preparation of TCR libraries, with unique molecular identifiers being used to normalize TCRbeta repertoire quantification. TCRdb reprocessed the public reads (quality trimming at Q25 with fastp, clone calling with MiXCR) and kept in-frame beta chains. Identical CDR3 protein sequences are pooled into one entry, listed with their most common genes and DNA. The sample table records around 960,000 distinct CDR3 sequences; less than 30% of these occur just once. The ten largest clonotypes hold over 25% of the sample.

Concerning this clonotype: It lacks a known antigen. Base quality data are lacking; no much larger clone is found one base away.

At the junction V is shortened by 3 bases and J by 7 bases, with 12 bases in between. According to the germline V gene, CDR1 reads MNHNS and CDR2 reads SASEGT. From cysteine to phenylalanine, the CDR3 is 13 amino acids long. Only the CDR3 DNA is retained, 39 bases long and in frame from the first base. The source of this sequence is a boy less than two years old who had a stem cell transplant for SCID, so the T cells may come from the graft donor. Sequenced here: PBMCs, mostly from graft donor cells, sampled 360 days after TCRalphabeta/CD19-depleted stem cell transplant. The rearranged chain carries TRBV6-1 and TRBJ1-2, with a weak D call of TRBD1 (6 bases match). The CDR3 region reads CASSEWGASGYTF. The DNA sequence reads TGTGCCAGCAGTGAGTGGGGGGCGAGTGGCTACACCTTC.